This T cell receptor beta chain comes out of a study of CD8 T cells in ankylosing spondylitis. Study-wide findings and caveats: In ankylosing spondylitis patients, matched synovial fluid reportedly showed significant enrichment of disease-linked clones. Some motif variants were previously reported in reactive arthritis synovial fluid and blood. One TCR beta motif, made up of roughly eight highly homologous variants, appeared characteristic of ankylosing spondylitis blood. Disease-linked clones proved CD8+ and comparatively uncommon in peripheral blood.

Germline V gene data show CDR1 as ENHRY and CDR2 as SYGVKD. The CDR3 extends over 17 amino acids. V shed 10 bases, J shed 0 bases, and the junction held 12 bases outside the gene matches. TCRdb itself ran the 5' RACE reads through MiXCR, one entry per CDR3 protein. Of about 440,000 distinct CDR3 sequences in the sample, about a sixth were seen once. This clonotype has a count of ten or more. Its antigen is currently unknown. The chain joins TRBV10-3 to TRBJ2-6; 7 bases agree with TRBD1. Sequenced: blood, either unsorted or a sorted T cell fraction (not recorded which). The origin of this receptor is a male donor with ankylosing spondylitis. The chain's CDR3 is CATAVGTALSGANVLTF. In DNA form, the CDR3 reads TGTGCCACGGCGGTCGGGACAGCACTCTCTGGGGCCAACGTCCTGACTTTC.